This TCR beta chain was captured in a study of OX40 agonist ivuxolimab in advanced cancers. Study in general: Dose-escalation subjects each had hepatocellular carcinoma, melanoma, renal cell or head and neck cancer. A mean age of around 60 years, range roughly 20 to 80, was recorded, and more than 80% were male. Partial responses occurred in three patients (one hepatocellular carcinoma, two cutaneous melanoma).

Profiling relied on immunoSEQ multiplex PCR, and the TCRdb table lists in-frame clones only, not all of them. The sample has around 82,000 clones; 88% are singletons. This clone has only one observation. The antigen remains unidentified. The germline gives CDR1 SGHNT, CDR2 YYREEE (reference sequence). Deletions cut 0 bases from V and 0 bases from J, with 10 bases between. CDR3 length: 15 residues. The study's findings and limits: CD4+ and CD8+ blood T cells expanded clonally by week 6 at 0.1 to 3.0 mg/kg.

Sequenced material: CD4+ or CD8+ T cells sorted from blood, taken in a trial of the OX40 agonist ivuxolimab. The rearrangement uses TRBV5-4 and TRBJ2-7, with D hard to call. The sequence came from an adult with an advanced solid tumor such as melanoma, head and neck, liver or kidney cancer. CDR3 sequence: CASSLGQALSYEQYF. CDR3 coding DNA: TGTGCCAGCAGCTTGGGGCAGGCCCTCTCCTACGAGCAGTACTTC.